The 26 T cell receptor beta chains reported below all come from one sample, sequenced in a study of tissue T cells after allogeneic stem cell transplantation (dated by TCRdb to between 2021 and 2024). The library was built by means of the immunoSEQ multiplex PCR assay. TCRdb mirrors the immuneACCESS table, restricted to in-frame sequences. Some clones are absent from its copies; in checked studies, under half trace to an unresolved V gene, and the reason for the others is unknown. Within this sample are fewer than 3,500 clones, with roughly 50% of them counted one time only. Around 20% of the sample rests with the top ten. This specimen's time point label, per the study, means: mouse harvest day 14 after allogeneic transplant. Each mouse graft consisted of 10^7 T-cell-depleted bone marrow cells plus 10^6 splenic CD5+ T cells and was given by tail vein injection. Material for sequencing was gut tissue. The receptors were gathered from a female BALB/c mouse given C57BL/6 T cells with graft-versus-host disease after an allogeneic hematopoietic cell transplant.

This clone occurred a few times. Gene names follow the mouse nomenclature. The CDR3 end is not reached by the read, which stops 1 residue before it; the germline J gene fills it in. V and J are TRBV13-3 and TRBJ2-2, with a possible D match to TRBD1 (5 bases). The CDR3 length is 14 residues. Germline V gives CDR1 NNHDY, CDR2 SYVADS. Between the trimmed V and J ends, which lost 3 bases and 0 bases, there was a span of 6 bases. This chain's CDR3 is CASSVTANTGQLYF. CDR3 DNA, as far as it was read: TGTGCCAGCAGTGTGACAGCAAACACCGGGCAGCTCTAC.

With regard to this clone: The gene names here belong to mouse. The read comes to an end 1 residue before the CDR3 does, leaving the germline J gene to fill in the end. The chain links TRBV26 to TRBJ1-2; D possibly corresponds to TRBD1 (5 bases). The CDR3 contains 13 residues. Germline CDR1 KGHPV, CDR2 FQNQEV (reference sequence). V was cut by 6 bases and J by 0 bases, with 8 bases left in between. Partial CDR3 DNA: TGTGCCAGCAGCCTGACAGCAAACTCCGACTACACC. Translating gives CASSLTANSDYT. Given in full, the CDR3 is CASSLTANSDYTF. Full variable domain (missing parts from reference TRBV26 and TRBJ1-2): NSKVIQTPRYLVKGQGQKAKMRCIPEKGHPVVFWYQQNKNNEFKFLINFQNQEVLQQIDMTEKRFSAECPSNSPCSLEIQSSEAGDSALYLCASSLTANSDYTFGSGTRLLVI.

For this clone: Gene names follow the mouse nomenclature. The read terminates 1 residue before the CDR3 end, so the remaining end is supplied by the germline J gene. The chain has TRBV26 and TRBJ1-4; D unresolved. The V gene lost 5 bases and the J gene lost 8 bases, with 6 bases spanning the gap. CDR3 length: 11 residues. Germline V gene lookup returns CDR1 KGHPV and CDR2 FQNQEV (reference sequence). The CDR3 region is CASSLQERLFF. The covered CDR3 bases are TGTGCCAGCAGTTTACAGGAAAGATTATTT.

For this clone: The listed genes are named as in mouse. The read falls 1 residue short of the CDR3 end, and the missing part is taken from the germline J gene. This chain links TRBV12-1 with TRBJ2-1; 8 positions match TRBD1. The CDR3 extends over 14 amino acids. CDR1 and CDR2 from the germline V gene are SGHSN and HYEKVE. The V gene end was trimmed by 0 bases and the J gene end by 7 bases; junction bases not matched to a gene: 4. CDR3 DNA, as far as it was read: TGTGCCAGCTCTCTCCTGGACAGGGACGCTGAGCAGTTC. Translated, it gives CASSLLDRDAEQF. The entire CDR3 sequence reads CASSLLDRDAEQFF.

Concerning this clone: All gene names here are mouse names. The missing CDR3 end, 1 residue past where the read stops, is filled in from the germline J gene. The chain recombines TRBV16 with TRBJ2-1, with 8 positions matching TRBD1. V trimming: 1 base; J trimming: 1 base; junction bases outside the gene matches: 0. The CDR3 totals 15 residues. Germline V CDR1 and CDR2: SGHSA, FRNQAP. The CDR3 sequence: CASSLGQGNYAEQFF. The covered CDR3 bases are TGTGCAAGCAGCTTAGGACAGGGGAACTATGCTGAGCAGTTC.

This clone was counted only a few times. Gene names and germline match the mouse. The read gets to within 1 residue of the CDR3 end, and the germline J gene fills in the rest. The chain carries TRBV26 and TRBJ2-3, with TRBD2 matching over 8 bases. CDR1 and CDR2 from the germline V gene are KGHPV and FQNQEV (reference sequence). Germline trimming cut 6 bases from V and 3 bases from J; bases unmatched to any gene: 5. The CDR3 contains 14 residues. The DNA read from the CDR3 is TGTGCCAGCAGCCATGGGGGGGTGGCAGAAACGCTGTAT. Its translation: CASSHGGVAETLY. The full CDR3 sequence reads CASSHGGVAETLYF.

As regards this clone: Gene names denote mouse genes. From the germline J gene comes the end of the CDR3, since the read stops 1 residue before it. The chain is built from TRBV14 and TRBJ1-1; the match to TRBD1 covers 7 bases. V was pared by 5 bases and J by 5 bases, with 3 bases of the junction left unmatched. The V gene's germline CDR1 is SGHDT and CDR2 FRDEAV. The CDR3 extends over 12 amino acids. CDR3 bases read: TGTGCCAGCAGCCTACAGGGGACAGAAGTCTTC. Translation gives CASSLQGTEVF. From start to end, the CDR3 is CASSLQGTEVFF. Variable domain in full (rest from reference TRBV14 and TRBJ1-1): EAGVTQSPRYAVLQEGQAVSFWCDPISGHDTLYWYQQPRDQGPQLLVYFRDEAVIDNSQLPSDRFSAVRPKGTNSTLKIQSAKQGDTATYLCASSLQGTEVFFGKGTRLTVV.

This clone was seen only a few times. Genes and germline are mouse. Sequencing ends 1 residue short of the CDR3 end; the germline J gene provides the rest. The J gene is TRBJ2-2, the V gene TRBV13-2, with 14 bases identical to TRBD2. This CDR3 has 18 amino acids. V gave up 2 bases and J gave up 3 bases; unmatched junction bases: 6. Germline V gene lookup returns CDR1 NNHNN and CDR2 SYGAGS (reference sequence). The DNA read from the CDR3 is TGTGCCAGCGGTGACCGGGACTGGGGGGGCGCCGACACCGGGCAGCTCTAC. It specifies CASGDRDWGGADTGQLY. The entire CDR3 reads CASGDRDWGGADTGQLYF.

As regards this clone: Mouse germline and gene names are used. The CDR3 bases that were read are TGTGCCAGCAGCCCCCAGGGAGGGGGATATAATTCGCCCCTCTAC. It yields the protein CASSPQGGGYNSPLY. The whole CDR3 reads CASSPQGGGYNSPLYF. The chain combines TRBV5 with TRBJ1-6, with a tentative D call TRBD1 (6 bases). The read is 1 residue too short to cover the CDR3 end, so that end is filled in from the germline J gene. Being an ORF, TRBJ1-6 has a function that is uncertain. V lost 4 bases, J lost 4 bases, and 14 bases lay in between. The V gene's germline CDR1 is LGHNA and CDR2 YNLKQL (reference sequence). The CDR3 extends over 16 amino acids.

This clone counts as medium-sized (0.01 to 0.1%). The gene symbols are mouse symbols. The sequenced fragment ends 1 residue before the CDR3 boundary, so the rest is inferred from the germline J gene. This chain links TRBV13-3 with TRBJ1-3; weak D call: TRBD1 (5 bases). CDR3 length equals 13 residues. Germline CDR1 NNHDY, CDR2 SYVADS. V was shortened by 6 bases and J by 2 bases, with 9 bases between the two germline ends. CDR3 bases read: TGTGCCAGCACCCAGGGAACTGGAAATACGCTCTAT. Translated, it gives CASTQGTGNTLY. The whole CDR3 protein is CASTQGTGNTLYF.

With respect to this clone: Genes and germline are mouse. Read coverage stops 1 residue before the CDR3 terminus; the germline J gene supplies the remainder. The gene calls are TRBV5 and TRBJ2-5; 10 nucleotides align to TRBD2. V dropped 4 bases and J dropped 6; count of bases not matched to a gene: 4. The CDR3 loop spans 14 amino acids. Per germline, CDR1 LGHNA and CDR2 YNLKQL (reference sequence). This CDR3 reads CASSLWGGEDTQYF. The covered CDR3 bases are TGTGCCAGCAGCCTCTGGGGGGGCGAGGACACCCAGTAC.

Points on this clone: Germline and genes: mouse. The CDR3 DNA, read in part, is TGTGCCAGCAGCCAAGAAGCAGGGGGTCTCCCGGAACAGTAC. It is translated as CASSQEAGGLPEQY. The complete CDR3 sequence is CASSQEAGGLPEQYF. The chain is built from TRBV5 and TRBJ2-7; TRBD1 aligns across 7 bases. Read coverage stops 1 residue before the CDR3 terminus; the germline J gene supplies the remainder. CDR3 length: 15 amino acids. With 0 bases clipped from V and 7 bases from J, the junction kept 9 bases outside the gene matches. CDR1 is LGHNA and CDR2 is YNLKQL in the germline V gene (reference sequence).

As for this clone: Gene names denote mouse genes. The read is 1 residue too short to cover the CDR3 end, so that end is filled in from the germline J gene. The chain couples TRBV12-1 to TRBJ2-5; 9 bases match TRBD2. The CDR3 spans 15 residues. V lost 2 bases to trimming and J lost 6 bases; unmatched junction nucleotides: 8. Germline V gene lookup returns CDR1 SGHSN and CDR2 HYEKVE. CDR3 bases read: TGTGCCAGCTCTCCGTCCGACTGGGGGCGGGACACCCAGTAC. The encoded protein is CASSPSDWGRDTQY. The CDR3 as a whole reads CASSPSDWGRDTQYF.

This clone was seen a few times. Gene names refer to mouse genes. The sequence runs out 1 residue before the end of the CDR3; the remainder is reconstructed from the germline J gene. The genes are TRBV26 and TRBJ1-2; no clear D. From germline, CDR1 is KGHPV and CDR2 FQNQEV (reference sequence). The CDR3 has 13 amino acids. Trimming shortened V by 5 bases and J by 0 bases, and 7 bases separated the two germline ends. The DNA read from the CDR3 is TGTGCCAGCAGTAGGCAAGCAAACTCCGACTACACC. This gives the protein CASSRQANSDYT. The entire CDR3 protein is CASSRQANSDYTF. The entire variable domain, with the rest obtained from reference TRBV26 and TRBJ1-2, is as follows: NSKVIQTPRYLVKGQGQKAKMRCIPEKGHPVVFWYQQNKNNEFKFLINFQNQEVLQQIDMTEKRFSAECPSNSPCSLEIQSSEAGDSALYLCASSRQANSDYTFGSGTRLLVI.

This clone has just one count. This sequence is one base from a far larger clone and is likely a read error. The gene symbols are mouse symbols. The CDR3 end is not reached by the read, which stops 1 residue before it; the germline J gene fills it in. This chain links TRBV29 with TRBJ1-2, with a possible D match to TRBD1 (6 bases). Trimming took 3 bases from V and 2 from J, leaving 10 bases between them. This CDR3 is 14 amino acids long. Per the germline V gene, CDR1 is MSHET and CDR2 is SYDVDS. Partial CDR3 DNA: TGTGCTAGCAGTTTCTGGGGGCGGAACTCCGACTACACC. Translation gives CASSFWGRNSDYT. The full CDR3 protein reads CASSFWGRNSDYTF.

Concerning this clone itself: Gene names denote mouse genes. The sequence runs out 1 residue before the end of the CDR3; the remainder is reconstructed from the germline J gene. V and J are TRBV26 and TRBJ1-2, with D uncertain. Trimming left V 3 bases short and J 0 bases short, with 5 bases between. The V gene's germline CDR1 is KGHPV and CDR2 FQNQEV (reference sequence). The CDR3 covers 13 residues. CDR3 bases read: TGTGCCAGCAGTCTAGAAGCAAACTCCGACTACACC. It specifies CASSLEANSDYT. The complete CDR3 sequence is CASSLEANSDYTF.

On this clone: These gene names are mouse names. The DNA ends 1 residue before the CDR3 does, and the rest of the CDR3 is filled in from the germline J gene. The gene calls are TRBV13-2 and TRBJ1-1, with 7 bases aligning to TRBD1. The CDR3 spans 13 residues. Trimming cost V 3 bases and J 5 bases; bases outside gene matches: 4. The germline V gene encodes CDR1 NNHNN and CDR2 SYGAGS (reference sequence). CDR3 bases read: TGTGCCAGCGGTGGACAGGGAGGGACAGAAGTCTTC. Translating gives CASGGQGGTEVF. The entire CDR3 reads CASGGQGGTEVFF.

Regarding this clone: The genes are named according to mouse. The CDR3 bases that were read are TGTGCCAGCAGTCCAACAGGGTTCAACGAAAGATTATTT. Its protein is CASSPTGFNERLF. The CDR3 in its entirety is CASSPTGFNERLFF. V and J are TRBV26 and TRBJ1-4, with D possibly being TRBD1 (6 bases). Coverage ceases 1 residue before the CDR3 finishes, and the germline J gene fills in the end. Trimming left V 4 bases short and J 4 bases short, with 10 bases between. This CDR3 comprises 14 residues. Germline CDR1 and CDR2: KGHPV and FQNQEV (reference sequence).

Comment on this clone: The junction differs from germline at one of its ends, possibly a read error. The gene names here belong to mouse. The read is 1 residue too short to cover the CDR3 end, so that end is filled in from the germline J gene. This chain links TRBV13-2 with TRBJ2-7, with 10 bases matching TRBD2. The CDR3 sequence is 14 residues long. Looked up from germline, CDR1 is NNHNN and CDR2 is SYGAGS (reference sequence). The part of the CDR3 DNA that was read is TGTGCCCGCGGTGATGCTGGGGGGGCCTATCAACAGTAC. It yields the protein CARGDAGGAYQQY. The full-length CDR3 reads as CARGDAGGAYQQYF.

On this clone: Genes here carry mouse names. The DNA ends 1 residue before the CDR3 does, and the rest of the CDR3 is filled in from the germline J gene. The V and J genes are TRBV26 and TRBJ2-5, with D tentatively TRBD1 or TRBD2 (5 bases each). Germline CDR1 and CDR2: KGHPV and FQNQEV (reference sequence). The CDR3 sequence is 13 residues long. Between the trimmed V and J ends, which lost 1 base and 5 bases, there was a span of 7 bases. The CDR3 DNA, read in part, is TGTGCCAGCAGTCTGTTCGGGGGAGACACCCAGTAC. It codes for CASSLFGGDTQY. The complete CDR3 protein is CASSLFGGDTQYF.

A note on this clone: Each gene name is a mouse one. CDR3 DNA (partial): TGTGCCAGCAGTCTGGAGGGGGGAGAACAGTAC. Its translation is CASSLEGGEQY. The whole CDR3 region reads CASSLEGGEQYF. This rearrangement joins TRBV26 to TRBJ2-7; TRBD1 or TRBD2 may be the D gene (6 bases each). The read stops 1 residue short of the end of the CDR3; the missing end is completed from the germline J gene. The CDR3 runs 12 residues. CDR1 is KGHPV, CDR2 FQNQEV, per germline (reference sequence). Trimming pared 2 bases from V and 7 bases from J, leaving 9 bases between.

Concerning this clone: The gene names given are mouse names. The read comes to an end 1 residue before the CDR3 does, leaving the germline J gene to fill in the end. This chain uses TRBV13-3 with TRBJ1-2; perhaps TRBD1 as D (6 bases). The CDR3 spans 14 residues. Per germline, CDR1 NNHDY and CDR2 SYVADS. Trimming took off 2 bases at V and 2 bases at J, with 10 bases between the two ends. CDR3 sequence: CASSDGGRNSDYTF. CDR3 bases read: TGTGCCAGCAGTGACGGGGGCAGGAACTCCGACTACACC.

Of note for this clone: Gene names and germline refer to mouse. Coverage ceases 1 residue before the CDR3 finishes, and the germline J gene fills in the end. This chain links TRBV13-2 with TRBJ2-2; possibly TRBD2 for D (6 bases). Trimming took 3 bases from V and 1 from J, leaving 7 bases between them. The CDR3 has 14 residues. Germline V gives CDR1 NNHNN, CDR2 SYGAGS (reference sequence). CDR3 DNA (partial): TGTGCCAGCGGTGCGGGGGGAAACACCGGGCAGCTCTAC. This sequence encodes CASGAGGNTGQLY. The entire CDR3 protein is CASGAGGNTGQLYF.

This clone was recorded once. Genes here carry mouse names. The CDR3 goes on 1 residue after the read ends, and that part is filled in from the germline J gene. This chain connects TRBV26 to TRBJ1-2; unclear D gene. Per germline, CDR1 KGHPV and CDR2 FQNQEV (reference sequence). The V gene lost 2 bases and the J gene lost 3 bases, with 4 bases spanning the gap. The CDR3 sequence is 12 residues long. CDR3 DNA, as far as it was read: TGTGCCAGCAGTCTGGGGGACTCCGACTACACC. This sequence encodes CASSLGDSDYT. The whole CDR3 is CASSLGDSDYTF. The variable domain in full, with the rest retrieved from reference TRBV26 and TRBJ1-2, is NSKVIQTPRYLVKGQGQKAKMRCIPEKGHPVVFWYQQNKNNEFKFLINFQNQEVLQQIDMTEKRFSAECPSNSPCSLEIQSSEAGDSALYLCASSLGDSDYTFGSGTRLLVI.

As regards this clone: Germline and genes here are mouse. Read data end 1 residue before the CDR3 end; the end is taken from the germline J gene. The V call is TRBV13-2, the J call TRBJ2-5; D gene uncertain. The germline gives CDR1 NNHNN, CDR2 SYGAGS (reference sequence). Trimming pared 2 bases from V and 0 bases from J, leaving 7 bases between. This CDR3 is 14 amino acids long. CDR3 DNA (partial): TGTGCCAGCGGTGAGACTCTTAACCAAGACACCCAGTAC. Protein sequence: CASGETLNQDTQY. The entire CDR3 reads CASGETLNQDTQYF.

This clone is classed as large. Gene labels here are mouse ones. The observed sequence ends 1 residue before the CDR3 terminus, with the missing tail filled in from the germline J gene. V is TRBV1 and J is TRBJ1-1; D perhaps matches TRBD1 (5 bases). CDR3 length equals 12 residues. Trimming left V 1 base short and J 6 bases short, with 6 bases between. From germline, CDR1 is NSQYPW and CDR2 LRSPGD (reference sequence). The CDR3 DNA, read in part, is TGCACCTGCAGTGCAGGGGGACCAGAAGTCTTC. It translates to CTCSAGGPEVF. The entire CDR3 reads CTCSAGGPEVFF.